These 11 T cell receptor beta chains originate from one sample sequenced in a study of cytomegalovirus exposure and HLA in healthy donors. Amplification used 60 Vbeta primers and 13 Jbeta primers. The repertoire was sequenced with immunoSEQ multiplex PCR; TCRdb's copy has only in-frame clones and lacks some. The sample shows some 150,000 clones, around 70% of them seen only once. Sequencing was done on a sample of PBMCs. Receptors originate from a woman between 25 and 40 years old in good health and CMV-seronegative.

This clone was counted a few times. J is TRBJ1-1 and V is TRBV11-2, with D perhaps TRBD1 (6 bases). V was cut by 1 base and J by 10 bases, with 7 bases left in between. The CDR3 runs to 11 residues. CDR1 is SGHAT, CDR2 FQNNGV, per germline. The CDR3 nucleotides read TGTGCCAGCAGCTTAGTAGGGGGAGCTTTCTTT. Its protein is CASSLVGGAFF.

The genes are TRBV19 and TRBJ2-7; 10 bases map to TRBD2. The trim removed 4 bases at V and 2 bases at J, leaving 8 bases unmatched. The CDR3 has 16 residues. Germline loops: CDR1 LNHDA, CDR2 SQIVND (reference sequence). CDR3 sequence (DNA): TGTGCCAGTAGTAAGACTGGAGCGGGAGGGACCTACGAGCAGTACTTC. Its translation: CASSKTGAGGTYEQYF.

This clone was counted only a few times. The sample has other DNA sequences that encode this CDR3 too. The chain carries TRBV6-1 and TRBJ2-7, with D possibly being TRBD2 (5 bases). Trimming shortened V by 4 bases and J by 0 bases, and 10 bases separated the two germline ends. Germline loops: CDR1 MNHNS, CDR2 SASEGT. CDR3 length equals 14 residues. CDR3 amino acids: CASSGRGSSYEQYF. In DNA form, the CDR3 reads TGTGCCAGCAGTGGTCGGGGTTCCTCCTACGAGCAGTACTTC.

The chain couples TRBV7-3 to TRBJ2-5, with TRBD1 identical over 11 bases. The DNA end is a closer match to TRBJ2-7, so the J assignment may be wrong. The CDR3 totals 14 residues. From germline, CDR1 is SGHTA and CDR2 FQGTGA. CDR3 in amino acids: CASSSGTGGAEQYF. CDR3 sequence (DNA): TGTGCCAGCAGCTCCGGGACAGGGGGTGCCGAGCAGTACTTC.

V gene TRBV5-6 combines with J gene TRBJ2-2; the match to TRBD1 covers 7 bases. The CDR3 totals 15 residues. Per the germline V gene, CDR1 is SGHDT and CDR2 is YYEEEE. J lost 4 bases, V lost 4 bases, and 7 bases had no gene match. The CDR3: CASSNRGVGTGELFF. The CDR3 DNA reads TGTGCCAGCAGCAACAGGGGAGTAGGCACCGGGGAGCTGTTTTTT. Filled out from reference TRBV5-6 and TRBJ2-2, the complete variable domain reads DAGVTQSPTHLIKTRGQQVTLRCSPKSGHDTVSWYQQALGQGPQFIFQYYEEEERQRGNFPDRFSGHQFPNYSSELNVNALLLGDSALYLCASSNRGVGTGELFFGEGSRLTVL.

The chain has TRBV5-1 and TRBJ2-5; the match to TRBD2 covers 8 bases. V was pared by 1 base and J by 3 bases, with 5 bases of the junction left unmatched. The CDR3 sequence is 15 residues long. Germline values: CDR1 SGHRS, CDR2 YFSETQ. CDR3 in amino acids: CASSLFLAGEETQYF. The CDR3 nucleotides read TGCGCCAGCAGCTTGTTTCTAGCGGGTGAAGAGACCCAGTACTTC.

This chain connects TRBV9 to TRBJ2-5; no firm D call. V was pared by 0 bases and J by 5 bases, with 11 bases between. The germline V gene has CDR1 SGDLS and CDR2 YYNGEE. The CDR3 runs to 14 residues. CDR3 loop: CASSVDGVGETQYF. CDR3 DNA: TGTGCCAGCAGCGTAGATGGTGTCGGGGAGACCCAGTACTTC.

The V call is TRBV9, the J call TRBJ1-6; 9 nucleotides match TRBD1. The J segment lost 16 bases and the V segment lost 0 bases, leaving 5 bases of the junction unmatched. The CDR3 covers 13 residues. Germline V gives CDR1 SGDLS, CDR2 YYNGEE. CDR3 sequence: CASSVEGTGNLHF. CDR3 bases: TGTGCCAGCAGCGTAGAGGGGACAGGGAATCTCCACTTT.

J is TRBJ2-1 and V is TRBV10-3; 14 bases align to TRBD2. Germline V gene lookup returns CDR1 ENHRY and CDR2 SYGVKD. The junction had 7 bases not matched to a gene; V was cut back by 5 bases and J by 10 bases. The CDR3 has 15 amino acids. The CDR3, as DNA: TGTGCCATCAGTCAGACTAGCGGGGGGGCGGAGGAGCAGTTCTTC. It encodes CAISQTSGGAEEQFF.

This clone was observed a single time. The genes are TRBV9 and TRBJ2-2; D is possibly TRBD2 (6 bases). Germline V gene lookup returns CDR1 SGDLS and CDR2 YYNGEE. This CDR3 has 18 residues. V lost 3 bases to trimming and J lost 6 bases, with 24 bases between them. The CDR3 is CASSALPSGRGKAGELFF. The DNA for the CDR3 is TGTGCCAGCAGCGCCCTACCTTCGGGGCGGGGTAAGGCCGGGGAGCTGTTTTTT.

The CDR3 DNA reads TGCGCCAGCAGCCAAGAGGTTGTCGGCGGGGGGGCCCTTTGGAGTGAGCAGTTCTTC. This sequence encodes CASSQEVVGGGALWSEQFF. The chain carries TRBV4-1 and TRBJ2-1; 9 positions agree with TRBD2. Germline V gives CDR1 MGHRA, CDR2 YSYEKL. Unmatched junction bases numbered 18, after V lost 0 bases and J lost 9 bases. The CDR3 loop spans 19 amino acids.